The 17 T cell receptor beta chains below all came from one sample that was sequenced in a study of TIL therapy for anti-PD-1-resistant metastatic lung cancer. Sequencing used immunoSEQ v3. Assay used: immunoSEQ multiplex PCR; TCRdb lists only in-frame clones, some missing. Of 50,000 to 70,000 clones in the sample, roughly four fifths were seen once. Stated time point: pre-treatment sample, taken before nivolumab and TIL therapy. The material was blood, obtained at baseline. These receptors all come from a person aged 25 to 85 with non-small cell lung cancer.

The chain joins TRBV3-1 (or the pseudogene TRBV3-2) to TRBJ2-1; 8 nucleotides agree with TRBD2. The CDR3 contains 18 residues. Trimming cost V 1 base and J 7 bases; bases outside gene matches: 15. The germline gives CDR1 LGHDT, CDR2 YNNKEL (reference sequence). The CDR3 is CASSQVRSKRGPGNEQFF. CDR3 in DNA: TGTGCCAGCAGCCAAGTAAGGAGCAAGCGGGGGCCGGGGAATGAGCAGTTCTTC.

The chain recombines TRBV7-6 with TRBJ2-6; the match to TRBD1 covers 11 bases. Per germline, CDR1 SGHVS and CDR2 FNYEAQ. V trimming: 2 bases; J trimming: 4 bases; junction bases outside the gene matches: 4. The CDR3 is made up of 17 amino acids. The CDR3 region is CASSLMGQGVGANVLTF. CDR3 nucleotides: TGTGCCAGCAGCTTAATGGGACAGGGGGTCGGGGCCAACGTCCTGACTTTC.

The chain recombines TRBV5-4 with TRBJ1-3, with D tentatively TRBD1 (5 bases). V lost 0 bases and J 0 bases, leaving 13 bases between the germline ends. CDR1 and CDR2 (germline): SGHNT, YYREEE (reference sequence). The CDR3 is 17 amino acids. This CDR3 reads CASSLVGGGYSGNTIYF. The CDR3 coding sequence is TGTGCCAGCAGCTTGGTTGGGGGGGGGTACTCTGGAAACACCATATATTTT.

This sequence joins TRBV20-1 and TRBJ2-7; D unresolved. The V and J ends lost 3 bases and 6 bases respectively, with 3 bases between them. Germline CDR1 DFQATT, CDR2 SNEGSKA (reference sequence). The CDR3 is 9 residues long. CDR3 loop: CSARPEQYF. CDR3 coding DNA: TGCAGTGCTAGGCCCGAGCAGTACTTC.

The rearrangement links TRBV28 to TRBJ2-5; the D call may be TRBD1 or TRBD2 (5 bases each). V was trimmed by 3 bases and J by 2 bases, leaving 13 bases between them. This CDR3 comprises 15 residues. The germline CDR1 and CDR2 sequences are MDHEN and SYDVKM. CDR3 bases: TGTGCCAGCAGTTTGGGACCCACACCACAAGAGACCCAGTACTTC. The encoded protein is CASSLGPTPQETQYF.

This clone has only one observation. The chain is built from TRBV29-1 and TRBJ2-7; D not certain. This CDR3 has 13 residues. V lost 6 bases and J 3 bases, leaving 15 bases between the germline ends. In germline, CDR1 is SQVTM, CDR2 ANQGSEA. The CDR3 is CSVQSNLFYEQYF. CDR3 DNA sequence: TGCAGCGTGCAGAGTAACCTGTTCTACGAGCAGTACTTC.

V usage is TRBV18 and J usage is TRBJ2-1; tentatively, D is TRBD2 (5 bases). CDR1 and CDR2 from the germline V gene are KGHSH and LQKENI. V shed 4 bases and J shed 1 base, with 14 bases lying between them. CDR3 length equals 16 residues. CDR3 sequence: CASSLNSARSYNEQFF. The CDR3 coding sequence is TGTGCCAGCTCACTTAATAGCGCCCGATCCTACAATGAGCAGTTCTTC. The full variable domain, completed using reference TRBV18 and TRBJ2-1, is NAGVMQNPRHLVRRRGQEARLRCSPMKGHSHVYWYRQLPEEGLKFMVYLQKENIIDESGMPKERFSAEFPKEGPSILRIQQVVRGDSAAYFCASSLNSARSYNEQFFGPGTRLTVL.

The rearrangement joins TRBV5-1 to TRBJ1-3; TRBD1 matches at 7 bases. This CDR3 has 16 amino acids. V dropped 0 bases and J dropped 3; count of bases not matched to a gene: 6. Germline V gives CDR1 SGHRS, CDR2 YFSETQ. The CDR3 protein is CASSLDNRGYGNTIYF. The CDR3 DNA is TGCGCCAGCAGCTTGGATAACAGGGGCTATGGAAACACCATATATTTT.

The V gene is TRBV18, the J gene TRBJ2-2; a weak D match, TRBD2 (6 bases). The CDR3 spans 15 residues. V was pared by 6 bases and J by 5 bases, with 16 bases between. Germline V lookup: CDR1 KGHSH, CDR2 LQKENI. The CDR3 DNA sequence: TGTGCCAGCTCCCCGGGGGAGGACGGGACCGGGGAGCTGTTTTTT. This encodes CASSPGEDGTGELFF.

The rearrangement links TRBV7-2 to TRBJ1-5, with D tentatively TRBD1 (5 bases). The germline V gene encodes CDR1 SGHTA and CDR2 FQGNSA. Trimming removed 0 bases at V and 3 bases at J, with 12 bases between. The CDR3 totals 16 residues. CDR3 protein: CASSLAGQGINQPQHF. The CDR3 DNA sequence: TGTGCCAGCAGCTTAGCGGGGCAGGGAATCAATCAGCCCCAGCATTTT.

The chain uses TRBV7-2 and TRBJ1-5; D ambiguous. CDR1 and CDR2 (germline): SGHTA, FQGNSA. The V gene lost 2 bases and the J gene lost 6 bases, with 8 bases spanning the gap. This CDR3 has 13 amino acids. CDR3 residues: CASSLSGGQPQHF. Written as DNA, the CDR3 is TGTGCCAGCAGCTTATCGGGAGGTCAGCCCCAGCATTTT. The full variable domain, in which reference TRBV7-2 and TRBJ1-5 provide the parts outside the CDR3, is GAGVSQSPSNKVTEKGKDVELRCDPISGHTALYWYRQSLGQGLEFLIYFQGNSAPDKSGLPSDRFSAERTGGSVSTLTIQRTQQEDSAVYLCASSLSGGQPQHFGDGTRLSIL.

The CDR3 spells CASSPGAGVNEQFF. The DNA of the CDR3 is TGTGCCAGCAGTCCGGGGGCAGGGGTCAATGAGCAGTTCTTC. V is TRBV6-5 and J is TRBJ2-1, with D perhaps matching TRBD1 or TRBD2 (6 bases each). Trimming removed 5 bases at V and 6 bases at J, with 14 bases between. This CDR3 contains 14 residues. CDR1 is MNHEY and CDR2 is SVGAGI in the germline V gene.

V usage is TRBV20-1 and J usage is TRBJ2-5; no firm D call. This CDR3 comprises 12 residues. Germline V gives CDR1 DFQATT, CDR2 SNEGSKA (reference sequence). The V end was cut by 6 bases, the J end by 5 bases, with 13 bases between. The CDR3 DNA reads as TGCAGTGCCAGTCCCCAGTTTGAGACCCAGTACTTC. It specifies CSASPQFETQYF.

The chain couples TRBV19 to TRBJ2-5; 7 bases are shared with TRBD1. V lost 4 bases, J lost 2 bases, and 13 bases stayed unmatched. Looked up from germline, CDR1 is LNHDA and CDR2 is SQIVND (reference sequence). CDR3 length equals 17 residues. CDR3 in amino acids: CASSTLPGQRPQETQYF. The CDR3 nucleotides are TGTGCCAGTAGTACCCTCCCGGGACAGAGGCCTCAAGAGACCCAGTACTTC. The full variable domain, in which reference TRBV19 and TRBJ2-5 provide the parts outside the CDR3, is DGGITQSPKYLFRKEGQNVTLSCEQNLNHDAMYWYRQDPGQGLRLIYYSQIVNDFQKGDIAEGYSVSREKKESFPLTVTSAQKNPTAFYLCASSTLPGQRPQETQYFGPGTRLLVL.

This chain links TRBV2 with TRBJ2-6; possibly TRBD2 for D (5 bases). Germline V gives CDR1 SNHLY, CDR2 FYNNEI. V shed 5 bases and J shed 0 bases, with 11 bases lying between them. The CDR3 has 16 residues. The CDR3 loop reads CASSRDSSSGANVLTF. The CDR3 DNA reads TGTGCCAGCAGTCGGGATTCGAGCTCTGGGGCCAACGTCCTGACTTTC.

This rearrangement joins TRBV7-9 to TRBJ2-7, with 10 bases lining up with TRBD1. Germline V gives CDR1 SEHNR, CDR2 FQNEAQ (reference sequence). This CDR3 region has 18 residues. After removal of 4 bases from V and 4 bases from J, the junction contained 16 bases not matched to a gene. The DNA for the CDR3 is TGTGCCAGCAGCTCCAGCCGGGACAGGGGCCGTTTTGGGTACGAGCAGTACTTC. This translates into CASSSSRDRGRFGYEQYF.

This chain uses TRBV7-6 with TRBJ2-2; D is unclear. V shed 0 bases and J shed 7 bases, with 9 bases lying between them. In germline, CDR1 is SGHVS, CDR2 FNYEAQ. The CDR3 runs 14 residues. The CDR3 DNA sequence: TGTGCCAGCAGCTTAGCGTCAGTAGGCGGGGAGCTGTTTTTT. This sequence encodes CASSLASVGGELFF.